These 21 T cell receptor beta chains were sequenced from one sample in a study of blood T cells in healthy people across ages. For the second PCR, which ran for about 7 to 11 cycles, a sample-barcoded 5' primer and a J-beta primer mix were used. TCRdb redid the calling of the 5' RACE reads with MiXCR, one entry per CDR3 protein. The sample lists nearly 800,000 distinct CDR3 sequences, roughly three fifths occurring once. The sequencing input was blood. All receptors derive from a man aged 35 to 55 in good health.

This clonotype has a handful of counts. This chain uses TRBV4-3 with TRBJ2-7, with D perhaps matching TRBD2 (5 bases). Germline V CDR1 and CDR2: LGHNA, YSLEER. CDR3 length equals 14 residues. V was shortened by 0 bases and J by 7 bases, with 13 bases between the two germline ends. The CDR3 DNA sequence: TGCGCCAGCAGCCAAGATGGAGGTTCCAGGGAGCAGTACTTC. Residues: CASSQDGGSREQYF.

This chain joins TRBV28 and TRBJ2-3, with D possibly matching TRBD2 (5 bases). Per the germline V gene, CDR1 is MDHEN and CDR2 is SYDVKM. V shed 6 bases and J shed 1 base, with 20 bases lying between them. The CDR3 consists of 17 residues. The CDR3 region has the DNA TGTGCCAGCAGCACGAGGGAGCCCGAGCCCCGCACAGATACGCAGTATTTT. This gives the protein CASSTREPEPRTDTQYF. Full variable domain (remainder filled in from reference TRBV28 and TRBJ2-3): DVKVTQSSRYLVKRTGEKVFLECVQDMDHENMFWYRQDPGLGLRLIYFSYDVKMKEKGDIPEGYSVSREKKERFSLILESASTNQTSMYLCASSTREPEPRTDTQYFGPGTRLTVL.

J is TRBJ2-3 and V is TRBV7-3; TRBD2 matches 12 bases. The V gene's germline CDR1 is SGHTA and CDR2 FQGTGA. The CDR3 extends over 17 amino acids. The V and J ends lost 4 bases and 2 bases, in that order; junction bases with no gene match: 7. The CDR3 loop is CASSSRTSGAHTDTQYF. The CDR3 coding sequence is TGTGCCAGCAGCTCCCGGACTAGCGGGGCTCACACAGATACGCAGTATTTT.

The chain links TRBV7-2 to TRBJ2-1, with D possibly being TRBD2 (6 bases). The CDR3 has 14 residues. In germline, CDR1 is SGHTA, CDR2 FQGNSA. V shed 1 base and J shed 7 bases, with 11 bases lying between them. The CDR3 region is CASSLVREWNEQFF. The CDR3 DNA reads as TGTGCCAGCAGCTTAGTACGGGAGTGGAATGAGCAGTTCTTC.

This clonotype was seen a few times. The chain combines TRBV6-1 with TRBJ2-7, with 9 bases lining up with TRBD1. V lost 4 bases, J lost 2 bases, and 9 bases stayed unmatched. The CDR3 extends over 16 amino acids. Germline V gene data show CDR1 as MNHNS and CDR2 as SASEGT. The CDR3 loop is CASSAGKWTGAYEQYF. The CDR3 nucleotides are TGTGCCAGCAGTGCCGGTAAATGGACAGGGGCCTACGAGCAGTACTTC.

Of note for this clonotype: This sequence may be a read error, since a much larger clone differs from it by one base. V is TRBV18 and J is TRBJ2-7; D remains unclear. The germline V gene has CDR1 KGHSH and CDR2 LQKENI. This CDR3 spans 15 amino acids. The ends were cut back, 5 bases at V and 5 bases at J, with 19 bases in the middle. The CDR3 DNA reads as TGTGCCAGCTCATTACCACAGCCCCCAGAGGACGAGCAGTACTTC. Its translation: CASSLPQPPEDEQYF.

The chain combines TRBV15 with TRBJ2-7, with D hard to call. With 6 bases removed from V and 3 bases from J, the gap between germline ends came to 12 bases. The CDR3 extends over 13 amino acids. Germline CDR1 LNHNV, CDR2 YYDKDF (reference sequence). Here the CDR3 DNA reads TGTGCCACCAGTGGGGAAGGGAACTACGAGCAGTACTTC. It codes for CATSGEGNYEQYF.

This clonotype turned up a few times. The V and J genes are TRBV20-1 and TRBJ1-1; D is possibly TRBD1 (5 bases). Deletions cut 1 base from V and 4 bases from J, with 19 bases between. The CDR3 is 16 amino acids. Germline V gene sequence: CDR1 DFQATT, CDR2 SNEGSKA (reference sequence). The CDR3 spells CSARGGRAWGFTEAFF. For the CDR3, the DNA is TGCAGTGCTAGAGGGGGGAGGGCATGGGGATTCACTGAAGCTTTCTTT.

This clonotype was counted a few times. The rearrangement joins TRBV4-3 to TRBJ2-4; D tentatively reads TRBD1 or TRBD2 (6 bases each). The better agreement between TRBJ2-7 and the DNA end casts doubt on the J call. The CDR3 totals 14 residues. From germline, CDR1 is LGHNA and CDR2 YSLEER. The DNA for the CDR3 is TGCGCCAGCAGCCAAGTGGGGGGCATCAACGAGCAGTACTTC. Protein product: CASSQVGGINEQYF.

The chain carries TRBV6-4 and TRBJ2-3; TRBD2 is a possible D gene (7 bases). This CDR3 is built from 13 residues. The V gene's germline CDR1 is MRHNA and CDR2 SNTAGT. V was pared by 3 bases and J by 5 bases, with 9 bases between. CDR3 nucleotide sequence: TGTGCCAGCAGTGAAGGGGGGGGAGATACGCAGTATTTT. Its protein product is CASSEGGGDTQYF.

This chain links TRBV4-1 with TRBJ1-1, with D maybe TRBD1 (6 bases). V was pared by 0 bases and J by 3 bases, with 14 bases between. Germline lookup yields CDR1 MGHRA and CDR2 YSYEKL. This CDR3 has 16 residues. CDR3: CASSQDGQGWYTEAFF. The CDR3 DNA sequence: TGCGCCAGCAGCCAAGATGGCCAGGGGTGGTACACTGAAGCTTTCTTT.

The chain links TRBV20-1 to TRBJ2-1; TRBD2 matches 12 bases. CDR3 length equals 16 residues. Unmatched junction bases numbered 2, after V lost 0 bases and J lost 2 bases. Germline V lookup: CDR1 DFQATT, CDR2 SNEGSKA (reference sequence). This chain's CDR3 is CSARETSGGTYNEQFF. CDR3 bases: TGCAGTGCTAGAGAAACTAGCGGGGGGACCTACAATGAGCAGTTCTTC.

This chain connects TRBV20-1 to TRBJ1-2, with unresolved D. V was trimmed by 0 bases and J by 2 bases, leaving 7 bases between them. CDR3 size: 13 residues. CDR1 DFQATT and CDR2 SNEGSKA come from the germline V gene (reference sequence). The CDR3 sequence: CSARDGGNYGYTF. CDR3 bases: TGCAGTGCTAGAGACGGCGGAAACTATGGCTACACCTTC.

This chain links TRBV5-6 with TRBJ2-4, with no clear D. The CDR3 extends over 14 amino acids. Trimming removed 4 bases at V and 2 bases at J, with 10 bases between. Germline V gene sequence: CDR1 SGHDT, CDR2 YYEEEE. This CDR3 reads CASSTLTSKNIQYF. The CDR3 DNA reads TGTGCCAGCAGCACACTGACATCCAAAAACATTCAGTACTTC.

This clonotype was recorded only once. For the CDR3, the DNA is TGCGCCAGCAGCCAAGTGGCAGGGGCCAACTACAATGAGCAGTTCTTC. This translates into CASSQVAGANYNEQFF. This sequence joins TRBV4-1 and TRBJ2-1; weak D call: TRBD1 (6 bases). V was cut by 1 base and J by 3 bases, with 13 bases left in between. The CDR3 has 16 residues. The germline V gene has CDR1 MGHRA and CDR2 YSYEKL.

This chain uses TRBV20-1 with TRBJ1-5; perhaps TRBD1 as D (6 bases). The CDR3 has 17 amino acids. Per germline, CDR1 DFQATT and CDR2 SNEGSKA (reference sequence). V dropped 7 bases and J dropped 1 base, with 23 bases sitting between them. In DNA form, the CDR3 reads TGCAGTGGAAAAACAGGGAGGGAAATAATCAGCAATCAGCCCCAGCATTTT. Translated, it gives CSGKTGREIISNQPQHF.

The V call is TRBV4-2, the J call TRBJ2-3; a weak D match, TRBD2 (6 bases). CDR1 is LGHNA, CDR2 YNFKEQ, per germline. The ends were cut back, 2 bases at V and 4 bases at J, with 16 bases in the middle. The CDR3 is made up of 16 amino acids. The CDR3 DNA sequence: TGTGCCAGCAGCCAATTCGGGGGAACTGGCCCAGATACGCAGTATTTT. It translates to CASSQFGGTGPDTQYF.

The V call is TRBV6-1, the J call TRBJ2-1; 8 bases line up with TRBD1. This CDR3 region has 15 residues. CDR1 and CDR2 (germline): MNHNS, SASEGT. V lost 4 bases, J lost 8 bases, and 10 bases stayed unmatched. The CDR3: CASSVGQGGFYEQFF. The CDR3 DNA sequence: TGTGCCAGCAGTGTTGGACAGGGAGGTTTCTATGAGCAGTTCTTC.

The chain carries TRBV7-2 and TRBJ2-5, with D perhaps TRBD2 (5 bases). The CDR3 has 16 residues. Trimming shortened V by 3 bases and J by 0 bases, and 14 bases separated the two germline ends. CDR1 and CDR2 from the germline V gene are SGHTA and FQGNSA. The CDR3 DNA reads TGTGCCAGCAGCTTGCGGGCCCAATTGTACCAAGAGACCCAGTACTTC. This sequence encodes CASSLRAQLYQETQYF.

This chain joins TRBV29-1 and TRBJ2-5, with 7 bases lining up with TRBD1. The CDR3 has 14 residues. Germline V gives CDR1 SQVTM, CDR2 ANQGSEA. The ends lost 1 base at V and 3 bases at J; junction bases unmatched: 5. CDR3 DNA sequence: TGCAGCGTTGAAGGGACAGGCGAAAAAGAGACCCAGTACTTC. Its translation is CSVEGTGEKETQYF.

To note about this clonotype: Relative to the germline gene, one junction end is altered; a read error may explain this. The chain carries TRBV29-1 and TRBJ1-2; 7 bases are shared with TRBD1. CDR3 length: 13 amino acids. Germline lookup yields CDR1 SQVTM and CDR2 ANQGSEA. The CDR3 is CSVKDRENYGYTF. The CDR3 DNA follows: TGCAGCGTTAAAGACAGGGAAAACTATGGCTACACCTTC.